The 21 T cell receptor beta chains below all came from one sample that was sequenced in a study. TCRdb independently ran MiXCR on the RT-PCR reads; one entry per CDR3 protein. In the table there are about 680,000 distinct CDR3 sequences, more than 13% of which are singletons. Sequenced sample: memory CD4+ T cells from blood. The receptor set was obtained from a female donor in good health, serving as a healthy control.

This clonotype has more than one count but fewer than ten. The chain couples TRBV20-1 to TRBJ1-2; 7 positions match TRBD1. J was trimmed by 5 bases and V by 0 bases; bases with no gene match: 12. The CDR3 is made up of 16 amino acids. The germline V gene has CDR1 DFQATT and CDR2 SNEGSKA (reference sequence). The CDR3 sequence: CSARDVFGRGGYGYTF. CDR3 nucleotide sequence: TGCAGTGCTAGAGATGTGTTTGGCAGGGGGGGGTATGGCTACACCTTC.

CDR3 nucleotide sequence: TGTGCCAGCAGTTACCCGGGACAGGGTTTCGACGAGCAGTACTTC. Residues: CASSYPGQGFDEQYF. The chain combines TRBV6-6 with TRBJ2-7; 9 nucleotides align to TRBD1. The CDR3 is made up of 15 amino acids. Trimming took 2 bases from V and 5 from J; bases not matched to a gene: 7. Germline V gene data show CDR1 as MNHNY and CDR2 as SVGAGI (reference sequence).

The chain carries TRBV7-9 and TRBJ1-6; TRBD1 matches 8 bases. This CDR3 has 13 residues. Trimming cost V 4 bases and J 15 bases; bases outside gene matches: 8. CDR1 is SEHNR, CDR2 FQNEAQ, per germline (reference sequence). This CDR3 reads CASSYGQGADLHF. For the CDR3, the DNA is TGTGCCAGCAGCTACGGACAGGGCGCGGACCTCCACTTT.

This clonotype was recorded a few times. The V and J genes are TRBV20-1 and TRBJ2-7, with TRBD1 identical over 7 bases. There are 14 residues in the CDR3. Germline assignment: CDR1 DFQATT and CDR2 SNEGSKA (reference sequence). Losses at the gene ends were 0 bases for V and 3 bases for J; bases not matched to a gene: 5. The CDR3 region has the DNA TGCAGTGCTAGAGATCGTCGGACAGGCTACGAGCAGTACTTC. Amino acid sequence: CSARDRRTGYEQYF.

The sample holds many counts of this clonotype. The chain couples TRBV7-9 to TRBJ1-1; D may be TRBD1 (5 bases). The CDR3 is 14 amino acids. Trimming removed 5 bases from V and 0 bases from J, with 10 bases in between. Germline V gene data show CDR1 as SEHNR and CDR2 as FQNEAQ (reference sequence). This CDR3 is CASSPQGVNTEAFF. The CDR3, as DNA: TGTGCCAGCAGCCCCCAGGGCGTGAACACTGAAGCTTTCTTT.

This clonotype was found many times. The chain has TRBV29-1 and TRBJ2-7; D remains unclear. Germline V lookup: CDR1 SQVTM, CDR2 ANQGSEA. Trimming cost V 7 bases and J 7 bases, with 11 bases left between them. The CDR3 consists of 10 residues. The CDR3 DNA is TGCAGCGCCACATACGGAGAGCAGTACTTC. As protein: CSATYGEQYF.

This clonotype was observed many times. This sequence joins TRBV29-1 and TRBJ2-4; TRBD1 might be the D (5 bases). The germline CDR1 and CDR2 sequences are SQVTM and ANQGSEA. Trimming pared 7 bases from V and 2 bases from J, leaving 18 bases between. This CDR3 region has 15 residues. The CDR3 region has the DNA TGCAGCGCCCGGCAGGGTACCGGAACCAAAAACATTCAGTACTTC. Protein product: CSARQGTGTKNIQYF.

The chain has TRBV20-1 and TRBJ2-1; 11 bases are a match to TRBD2. Germline CDR1 reads DFQATT; CDR2 reads SNEGSKA (reference sequence). With 6 bases clipped from V and 7 bases from J, the junction kept 8 bases outside the gene matches. CDR3 length equals 14 residues. The CDR3 DNA sequence: TGCAGTGCCCTCCATAGCGGGGGGGAAAATGAGCAGTTCTTC. This sequence encodes CSALHSGGENEQFF.

This sequence joins TRBV27 and TRBJ1-2; no clear D. V was trimmed by 8 bases and J by 7 bases, leaving 8 bases between them. CDR3 size: 10 residues. Germline assignment: CDR1 MNHEY and CDR2 SMNVEV (reference sequence). The CDR3 spells CASGSGGYTF. Written as DNA, the CDR3 is TGTGCCAGCGGCAGCGGTGGCTACACCTTC.

The V and J genes are TRBV6-2 or TRBV6-3 and TRBJ2-3; a possible D gene is TRBD2 (7 bases). V lost 2 bases and J lost 6, with 15 bases in between. The CDR3 covers 15 residues. Germline CDR1 and CDR2: MNHEY and SVGEGT. The DNA of the CDR3 is TGTGCCAGCAGTTACGAAGGGGGGGGCTGGGATACGCAGTATTTT. The encoded protein is CASSYEGGGWDTQYF.

This clonotype has a count of ten or more. This chain joins TRBV20-1 and TRBJ2-4; the D gene is possibly TRBD2 (6 bases). CDR3 length equals 16 residues. Trimming removed 0 bases at V and 0 bases at J, with 12 bases between. Germline values: CDR1 DFQATT, CDR2 SNEGSKA (reference sequence). The CDR3 DNA reads as TGCAGTGCTAGAGATTGGCGTAGCGGAGCCAAAAACATTCAGTACTTC. It is translated as CSARDWRSGAKNIQYF.

Ten or more counts support this clonotype. V gene TRBV29-1 combines with J gene TRBJ2-1, with D unclear. With 2 bases removed from V and 0 bases from J, the gap between germline ends came to 8 bases. This CDR3 comprises 14 residues. Per germline, CDR1 SQVTM and CDR2 ANQGSEA. The CDR3: CSVEPASSYNEQFF. DNA of the CDR3: TGCAGCGTTGAACCGGCTAGCTCCTACAATGAGCAGTTCTTC.

In its sample, this clonotype was seen a few times. This chain connects TRBV6-6 to TRBJ1-2, with TRBD1 as a possible D gene (5 bases). The germline V gene encodes CDR1 MNHNY and CDR2 SVGAGI (reference sequence). Trimming cost V 8 bases and J 7 bases, with 23 bases left between them. This CDR3 spans 15 amino acids. CDR3 region: CASHDMEGVLSGYTF. DNA for the CDR3: TGTGCCAGCCACGATATGGAAGGGGTTCTTAGTGGCTACACCTTC.

This clonotype was seen more than once but under ten times. The genes are TRBV6-2 or TRBV6-3 and TRBJ1-5; 7 bases line up with TRBD1. Germline V gene lookup returns CDR1 MNHEY and CDR2 SVGEGT. This CDR3 has 15 amino acids. Unmatched junction bases numbered 8, after V lost 7 bases and J lost 2 bases. The CDR3 sequence: CASKIRQGGNQPQHF. The CDR3 DNA follows: TGTGCCAGCAAAATACGACAGGGCGGCAATCAGCCCCAGCATTTT.

This clonotype was counted between two and nine times. V usage is TRBV24-1 and J usage is TRBJ2-5; D is possibly TRBD1 or TRBD2 (5 bases each). The CDR3 runs 14 residues. Trimming shortened V by 3 bases and J by 5 bases, and 12 bases separated the two germline ends. Germline loops: CDR1 KGHDR, CDR2 SFDVKD. CDR3 nucleotides: TGTGCCACCAGTGATCACGACTGGGGGGAGACCCAGTACTTC. This codes for CATSDHDWGETQYF.

This clonotype came up a few times. The chain couples TRBV5-1 to TRBJ2-7, with D perhaps TRBD1 (6 bases). The CDR3 is 14 residues long. Trimming cost V 4 bases and J 6 bases, with 17 bases left between them. Germline V gives CDR1 SGHRS, CDR2 YFSETQ. The CDR3 DNA reads as TGCGCCAGCAGCCCGTGGACAGACGGTGCCGAGCAGTACTTC. It specifies CASSPWTDGAEQYF.

The rearrangement joins TRBV7-2 to TRBJ2-3; D perhaps matches TRBD2 (7 bases). The CDR3 totals 15 residues. The V gene lost 5 bases and the J gene lost 4 bases, with 16 bases spanning the gap. Germline V lookup: CDR1 SGHTA, CDR2 FQGNSA. Written as DNA, the CDR3 is TGTGCCAGCAGCCCGAGGGGGGGGATATCAGATACGCAGTATTTT. Translation gives CASSPRGGISDTQYF. The complete variable domain, with remaining parts taken from reference TRBV7-2 and TRBJ2-3, reads GAGVSQSPSNKVTEKGKDVELRCDPISGHTALYWYRQSLGQGLEFLIYFQGNSAPDKSGLPSDRFSAERTGGSVSTLTIQRTQQEDSAVYLCASSPRGGISDTQYFGPGTRLTVL.

In this sample, this clonotype turned up many times. The V and J genes are TRBV5-6 and TRBJ2-3, with a tentative D call TRBD1 (6 bases). Looked up from germline, CDR1 is SGHDT and CDR2 is YYEEEE. The CDR3 covers 13 residues. V was shortened by 2 bases and J by 6 bases, with 10 bases between the two germline ends. DNA of the CDR3: TGTGCCAGCAGCTTATGGGGGCGGGATACGCAGTATTTT. Translation: CASSLWGRDTQYF.

This clonotype appeared a few times. The CDR3 is CSATVGLAGHYNEQFF. In DNA form, the CDR3 reads TGCAGTGCGACGGTGGGACTAGCGGGACATTACAATGAGCAGTTCTTC. The rearrangement uses TRBV20-1 and TRBJ2-1; 13 nucleotides match TRBD2. Germline-derived CDR1 and CDR2 are DFQATT and SNEGSKA (reference sequence). V was clipped by 6 bases and J by 4 bases; unmatched bases: 9. This CDR3 is built from 16 residues.

This clonotype was seen more than once but under ten times. The chain couples TRBV9 to TRBJ2-5; D perhaps matches TRBD2 (5 bases). Germline V gene data show CDR1 as SGDLS and CDR2 as YYNGEE. V lost 0 bases and J 6 bases, leaving 15 bases between the germline ends. The CDR3 extends over 15 amino acids. This CDR3 reads CASSVGGGGEQTQYF. The CDR3 bases are TGTGCCAGCAGCGTAGGAGGAGGAGGAGAACAGACCCAGTACTTC.

This clonotype turned up a few times. The CDR3 DNA sequence: TGTGCCAGCTCACCACCCGGACAGGGAATTTATGGCTACACCTTC. The encoded protein is CASSPPGQGIYGYTF. V gene TRBV18 combines with J gene TRBJ1-2, with 8 bases that match TRBD1. V was pared by 0 bases and J by 5 bases, with 5 bases of the junction left unmatched. The CDR3 has 15 residues. The germline V gene has CDR1 KGHSH and CDR2 LQKENI.